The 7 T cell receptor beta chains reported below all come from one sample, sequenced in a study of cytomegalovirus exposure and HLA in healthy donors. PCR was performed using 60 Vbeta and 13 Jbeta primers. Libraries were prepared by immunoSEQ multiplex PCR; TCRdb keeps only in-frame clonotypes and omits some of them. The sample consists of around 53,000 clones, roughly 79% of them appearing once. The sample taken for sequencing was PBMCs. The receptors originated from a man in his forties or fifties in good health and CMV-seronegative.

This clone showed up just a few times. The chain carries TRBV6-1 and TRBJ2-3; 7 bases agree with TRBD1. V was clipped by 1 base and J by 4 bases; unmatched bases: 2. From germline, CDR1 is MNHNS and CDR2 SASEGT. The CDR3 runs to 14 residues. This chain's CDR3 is CASSEEQGADTQYF. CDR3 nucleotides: TGTGCCAGCAGTGAAGAGCAGGGGGCAGATACGCAGTATTTT.

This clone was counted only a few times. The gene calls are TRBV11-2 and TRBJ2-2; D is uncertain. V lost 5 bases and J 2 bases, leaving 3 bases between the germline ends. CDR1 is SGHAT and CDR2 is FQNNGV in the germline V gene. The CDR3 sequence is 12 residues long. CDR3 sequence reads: CASSQNTGELFF. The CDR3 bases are TGTGCCAGCAGCCAAAACACCGGGGAGCTGTTTTTT. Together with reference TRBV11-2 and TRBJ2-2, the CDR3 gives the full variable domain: EAGVAQSPRYKIIEKRQSVAFWCNPISGHATLYWYQQILGQGPKLLIQFQNNGVVDDSQLPKDRFSAERLKGVDSTLKIQPAKLEDSAVYLCASSQNTGELFFGEGSRLTVL.

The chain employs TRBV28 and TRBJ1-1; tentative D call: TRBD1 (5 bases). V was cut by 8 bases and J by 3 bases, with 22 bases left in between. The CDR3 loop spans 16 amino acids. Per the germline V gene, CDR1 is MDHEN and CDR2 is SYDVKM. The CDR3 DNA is TGTGCCAGCCCCTCGCGGGACCCCGAGACCGACACTGAAGCTTTCTTT. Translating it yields CASPSRDPETDTEAFF. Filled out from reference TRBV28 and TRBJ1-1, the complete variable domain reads DVKVTQSSRYLVKRTGEKVFLECVQDMDHENMFWYRQDPGLGLRLIYFSYDVKMKEKGDIPEGYSVSREKKERFSLILESASTNQTSMYLCASPSRDPETDTEAFFGQGTRLTVV.

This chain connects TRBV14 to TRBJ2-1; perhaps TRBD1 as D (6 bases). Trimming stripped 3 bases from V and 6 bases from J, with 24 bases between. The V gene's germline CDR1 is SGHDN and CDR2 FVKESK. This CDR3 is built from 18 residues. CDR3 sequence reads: CASSQKPPSGQWGNEQFF. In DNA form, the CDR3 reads TGTGCCAGCAGCCAGAAACCCCCATCGGGACAATGGGGCAATGAGCAGTTCTTC.

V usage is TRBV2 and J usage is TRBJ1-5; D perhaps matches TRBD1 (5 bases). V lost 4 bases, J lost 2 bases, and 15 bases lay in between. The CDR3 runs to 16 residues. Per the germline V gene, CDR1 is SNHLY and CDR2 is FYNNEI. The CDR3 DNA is TGTGCCAGCAGTGGGGGCGGTTCTGGCCGCAATCAGCCCCAGCATTTT. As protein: CASSGGGSGRNQPQHF. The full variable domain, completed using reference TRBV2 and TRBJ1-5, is EPEVTQTPSHQVTQMGQEVILRCVPISNHLYFYWYRQILGQKVEFLVSFYNNEISEKSEIFDDQFSVERPDGSNFTLKIRSTKLEDSAMYFCASSGGGSGRNQPQHFGDGTRLSIL.

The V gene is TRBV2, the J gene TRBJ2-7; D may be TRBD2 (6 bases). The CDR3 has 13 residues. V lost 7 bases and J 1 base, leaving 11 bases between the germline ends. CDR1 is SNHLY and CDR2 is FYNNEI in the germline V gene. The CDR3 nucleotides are TGTGCCAGCATGTTAGCGGAATCCTACGAGCAGTACTTC. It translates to CASMLAESYEQYF.

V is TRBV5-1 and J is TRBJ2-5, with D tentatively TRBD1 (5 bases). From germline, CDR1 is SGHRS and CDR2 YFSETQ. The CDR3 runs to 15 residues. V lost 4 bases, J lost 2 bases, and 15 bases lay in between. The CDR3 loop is CASSPTRTQQETQYF. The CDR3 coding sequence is TGCGCCAGCAGCCCCACCCGGACACAGCAAGAGACCCAGTACTTC.